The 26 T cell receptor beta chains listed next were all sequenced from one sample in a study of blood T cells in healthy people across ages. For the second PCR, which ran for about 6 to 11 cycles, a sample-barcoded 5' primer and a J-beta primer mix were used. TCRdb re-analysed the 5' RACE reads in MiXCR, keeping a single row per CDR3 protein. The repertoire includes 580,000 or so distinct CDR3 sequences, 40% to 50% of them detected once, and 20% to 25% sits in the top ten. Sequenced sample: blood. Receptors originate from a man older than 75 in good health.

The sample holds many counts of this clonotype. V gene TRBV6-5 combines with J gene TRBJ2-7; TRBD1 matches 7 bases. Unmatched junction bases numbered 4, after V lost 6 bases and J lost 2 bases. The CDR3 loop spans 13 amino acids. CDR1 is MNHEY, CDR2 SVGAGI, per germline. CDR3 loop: CASRKTGPYEQYF. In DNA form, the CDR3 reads TGTGCCAGCAGGAAGACAGGGCCCTACGAGCAGTACTTC.

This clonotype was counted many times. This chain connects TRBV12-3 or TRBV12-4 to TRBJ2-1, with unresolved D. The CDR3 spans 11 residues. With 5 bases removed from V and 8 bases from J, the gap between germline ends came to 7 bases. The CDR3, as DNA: TGTGCCAGCAGTCCCCTCGATGAGCAGTTCTTC. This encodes CASSPLDEQFF.

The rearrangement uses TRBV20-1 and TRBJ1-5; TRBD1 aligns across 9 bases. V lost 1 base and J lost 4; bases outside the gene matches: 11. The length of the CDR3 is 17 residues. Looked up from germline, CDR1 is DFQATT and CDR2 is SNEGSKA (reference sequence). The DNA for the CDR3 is TGCAGTGCTAGAGTTCCCCGGGACAGGGATTTTAATCAGCCCCAGCATTTT. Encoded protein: CSARVPRDRDFNQPQHF.

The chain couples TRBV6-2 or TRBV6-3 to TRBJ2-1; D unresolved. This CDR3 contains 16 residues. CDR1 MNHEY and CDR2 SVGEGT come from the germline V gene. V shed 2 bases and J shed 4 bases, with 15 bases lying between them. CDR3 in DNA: TGTGCCAGCAGTTACGGAAGGGAAAATCCGTACAATGAGCAGTTCTTC. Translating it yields CASSYGRENPYNEQFF.

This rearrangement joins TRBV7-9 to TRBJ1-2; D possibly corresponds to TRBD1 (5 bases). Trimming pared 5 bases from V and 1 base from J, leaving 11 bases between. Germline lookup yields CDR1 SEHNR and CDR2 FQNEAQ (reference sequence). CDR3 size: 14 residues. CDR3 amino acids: CASSADTLNYGYTF. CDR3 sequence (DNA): TGTGCCAGCAGCGCGGACACCCTTAACTATGGCTACACCTTC.

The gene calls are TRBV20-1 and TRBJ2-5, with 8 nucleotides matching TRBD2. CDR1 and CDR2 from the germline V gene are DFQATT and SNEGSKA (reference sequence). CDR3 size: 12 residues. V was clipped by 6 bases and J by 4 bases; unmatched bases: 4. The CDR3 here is CSAASGGETQYF. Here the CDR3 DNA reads TGCAGTGCCGCCAGCGGGGGAGAGACCCAGTACTTC.

The CDR3, as DNA: TGTGCCAGCATTTCCCCTACAGGGGCAGGGACCTACGAGCAGTACTTC. It encodes CASISPTGAGTYEQYF. V and J are TRBV28 and TRBJ2-7; 7 bases fit TRBD1. Per germline, CDR1 MDHEN and CDR2 SYDVKM. V shed 7 bases, J shed 2 bases, and the junction held 14 bases outside the gene matches. The CDR3 is 16 residues long.

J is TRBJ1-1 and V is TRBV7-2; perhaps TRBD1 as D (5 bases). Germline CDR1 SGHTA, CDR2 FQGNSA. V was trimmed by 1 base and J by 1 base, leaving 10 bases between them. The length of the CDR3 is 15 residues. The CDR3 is CASSLVGGGNTEAFF. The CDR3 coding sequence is TGTGCCAGCAGCTTAGTTGGGGGTGGGAACACTGAAGCTTTCTTT.

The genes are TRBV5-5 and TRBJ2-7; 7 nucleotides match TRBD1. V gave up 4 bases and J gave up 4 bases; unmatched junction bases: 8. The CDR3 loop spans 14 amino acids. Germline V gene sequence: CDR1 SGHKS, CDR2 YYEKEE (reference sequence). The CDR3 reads CASSRATGRYEQYF. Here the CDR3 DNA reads TGTGCCAGCAGCCGCGCGACAGGGCGATACGAGCAGTACTTC.

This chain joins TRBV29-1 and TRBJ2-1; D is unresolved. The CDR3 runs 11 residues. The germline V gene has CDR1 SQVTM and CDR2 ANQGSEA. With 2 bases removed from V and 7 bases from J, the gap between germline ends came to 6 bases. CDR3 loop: CSVEPRNEQFF. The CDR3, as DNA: TGCAGCGTTGAACCCAGGAATGAGCAGTTCTTC.

The CDR3 here is CASSRAGLAGVLEQYF. The CDR3 nucleotides read TGTGCCAGCAGCCGGGCTGGCCTAGCGGGAGTTCTAGAGCAGTACTTC. The rearrangement links TRBV7-9 to TRBJ2-5; the match to TRBD2 covers 10 bases. CDR1 is SEHNR, CDR2 FQNEAQ, per germline (reference sequence). CDR3 length equals 16 residues. V lost 5 bases and J lost 11; bases outside the gene matches: 17.

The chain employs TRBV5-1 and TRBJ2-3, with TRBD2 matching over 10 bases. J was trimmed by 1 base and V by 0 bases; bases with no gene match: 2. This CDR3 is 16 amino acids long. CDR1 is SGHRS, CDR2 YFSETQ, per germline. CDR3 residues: CASSLATSGGTDTQYF. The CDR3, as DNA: TGCGCCAGCAGCTTGGCAACTAGCGGGGGCACAGATACGCAGTATTTT.

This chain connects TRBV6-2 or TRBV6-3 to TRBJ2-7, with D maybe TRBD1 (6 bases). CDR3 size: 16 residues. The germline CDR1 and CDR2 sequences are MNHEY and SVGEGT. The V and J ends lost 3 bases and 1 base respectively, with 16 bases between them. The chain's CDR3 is CASSYPGTPTSYEQYF. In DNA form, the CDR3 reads TGTGCCAGCAGTTATCCCGGGACACCAACTTCCTACGAGCAGTACTTC.

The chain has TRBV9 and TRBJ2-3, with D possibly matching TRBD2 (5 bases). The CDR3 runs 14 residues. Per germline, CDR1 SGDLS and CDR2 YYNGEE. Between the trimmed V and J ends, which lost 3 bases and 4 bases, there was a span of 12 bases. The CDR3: CASSDTRVADTQYF. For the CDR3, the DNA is TGTGCCAGCAGCGACACTAGGGTAGCAGATACGCAGTATTTT.

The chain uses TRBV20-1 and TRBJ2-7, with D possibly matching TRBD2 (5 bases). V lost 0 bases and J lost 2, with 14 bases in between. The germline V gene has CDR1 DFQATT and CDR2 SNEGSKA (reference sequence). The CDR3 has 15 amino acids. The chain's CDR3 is CSARDSTTGTYEQYF. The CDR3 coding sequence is TGCAGTGCTAGAGATTCTACCACCGGGACCTACGAGCAGTACTTC.

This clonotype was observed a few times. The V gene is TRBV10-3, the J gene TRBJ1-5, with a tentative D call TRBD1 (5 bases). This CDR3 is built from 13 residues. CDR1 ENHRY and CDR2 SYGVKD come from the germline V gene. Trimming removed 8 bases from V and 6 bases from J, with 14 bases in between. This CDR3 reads CAIGRGDGQPQHF. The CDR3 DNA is TGTGCCATCGGTCGGGGGGACGGTCAGCCCCAGCATTTT.

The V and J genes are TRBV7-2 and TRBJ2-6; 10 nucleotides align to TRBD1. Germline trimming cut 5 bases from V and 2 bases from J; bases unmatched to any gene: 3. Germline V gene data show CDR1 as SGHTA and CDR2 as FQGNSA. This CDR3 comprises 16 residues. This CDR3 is CASSQTGGAGANVLTF. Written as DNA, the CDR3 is TGTGCCAGCAGCCAGACAGGGGGCGCTGGGGCCAACGTCCTGACTTTC.

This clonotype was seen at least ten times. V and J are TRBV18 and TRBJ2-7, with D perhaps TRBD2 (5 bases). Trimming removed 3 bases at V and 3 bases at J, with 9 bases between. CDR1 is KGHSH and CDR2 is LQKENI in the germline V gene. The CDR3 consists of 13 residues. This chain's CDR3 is CASSPAGGYEQYF. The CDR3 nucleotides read TGTGCCAGCTCACCGGCAGGAGGCTACGAGCAGTACTTC.

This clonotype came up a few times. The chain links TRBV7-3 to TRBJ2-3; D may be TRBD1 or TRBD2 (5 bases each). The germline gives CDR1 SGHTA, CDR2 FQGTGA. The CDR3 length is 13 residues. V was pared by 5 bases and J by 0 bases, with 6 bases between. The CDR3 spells CASSEGSTDTQYF. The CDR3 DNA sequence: TGTGCCAGCAGCGAGGGGAGCACAGATACGCAGTATTTT.

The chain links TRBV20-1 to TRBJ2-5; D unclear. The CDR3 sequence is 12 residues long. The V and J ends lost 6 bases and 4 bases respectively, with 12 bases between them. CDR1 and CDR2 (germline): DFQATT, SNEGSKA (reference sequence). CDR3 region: CSAKRVGETQYF. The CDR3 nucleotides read TGCAGTGCAAAAAGGGTCGGAGAGACCCAGTACTTC.

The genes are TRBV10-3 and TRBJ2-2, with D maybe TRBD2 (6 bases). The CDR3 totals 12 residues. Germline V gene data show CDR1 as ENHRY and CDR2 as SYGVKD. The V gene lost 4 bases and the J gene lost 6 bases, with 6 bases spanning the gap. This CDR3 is CAISGGAGELFF. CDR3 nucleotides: TGTGCCATCAGTGGGGGGGCCGGGGAGCTGTTTTTT.

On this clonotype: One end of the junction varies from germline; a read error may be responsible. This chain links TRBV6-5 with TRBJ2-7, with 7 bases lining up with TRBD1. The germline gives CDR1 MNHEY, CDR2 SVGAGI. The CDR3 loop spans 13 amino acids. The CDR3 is CTSRTGPSYEQYF. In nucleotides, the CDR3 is TGTACCAGCAGGACAGGCCCTTCCTACGAGCAGTACTTC.

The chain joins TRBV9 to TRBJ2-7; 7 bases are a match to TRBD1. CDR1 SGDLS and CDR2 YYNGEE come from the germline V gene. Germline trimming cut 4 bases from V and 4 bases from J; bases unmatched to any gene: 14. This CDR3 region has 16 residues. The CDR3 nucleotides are TGTGCCAGCAGCCCAAAGTCCGGGACAGCGTTGTACGAGCAGTACTTC. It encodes CASSPKSGTALYEQYF.

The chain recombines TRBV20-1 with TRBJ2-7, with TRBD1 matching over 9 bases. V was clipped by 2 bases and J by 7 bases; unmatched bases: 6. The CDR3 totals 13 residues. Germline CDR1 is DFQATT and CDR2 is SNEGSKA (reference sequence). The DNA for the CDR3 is TGCAGTGCTAGACGCACAGGGGGCCGAGAGCAGTACTTC. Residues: CSARRTGGREQYF.

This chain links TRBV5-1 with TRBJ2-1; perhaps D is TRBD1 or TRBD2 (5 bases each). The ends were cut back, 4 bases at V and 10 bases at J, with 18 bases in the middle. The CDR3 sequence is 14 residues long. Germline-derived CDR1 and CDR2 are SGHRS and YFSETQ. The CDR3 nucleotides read TGCGCCAGCAGCCCGGGCCGGGGCCTCGAGGAGCAGTTCTTC. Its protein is CASSPGRGLEEQFF.

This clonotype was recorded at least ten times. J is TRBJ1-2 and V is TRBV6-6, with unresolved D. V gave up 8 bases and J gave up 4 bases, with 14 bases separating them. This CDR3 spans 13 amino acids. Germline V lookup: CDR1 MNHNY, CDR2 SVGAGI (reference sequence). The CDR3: CASGVMAVYGYTF. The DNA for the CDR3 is TGTGCCAGCGGAGTTATGGCTGTCTATGGCTACACCTTC.